This T cell receptor (beta chain) appears in the sequencing data of a study of OX40 agonist ivuxolimab in advanced cancers. Looking at the study overall: An agonistic human IgG2 monoclonal antibody against OX40 (CD134) was given.

Notes on this clone: Its target is not known. The junction departs from the called germline gene at one end, perhaps through a read error.

Study-wide findings and caveats: Relative to CD4+ cells, CD8+ T cells on average had more expanded clones. Partial responders treated at 0.1-3.0 mg/kg exhibited clonal expansion among the lowest measured.

Germline CDR1 SSHAT, CDR2 FNYEAQ (reference sequence). The CDR3 loop spans 13 amino acids. Clones were sequenced by immunoSEQ multiplex PCR, and TCRdb holds only the in-frame ones, with some missing. The table lists about 41,000 clones, approximately 87% of them singletons. This chain connects TRBV7-7 to TRBJ2-5; no clear D gene. This sequence was found in an adult with an advanced solid tumor such as melanoma, head and neck, liver or kidney cancer. The starting material was CD4+ or CD8+ T cells sorted from blood, obtained in a trial of the OX40 agonist ivuxolimab. The CDR3 sequence is CASSKGHQETQYF. The DNA of the CDR3 is TGTGCTAGCAGCAAAGGTCATCAAGAGACCCAGTACTTC.